This T cell receptor beta chain was sequenced in a study of T cells in Graves' hyperthyroidism and ophthalmopathy. Out of approximately 10 ml of fresh peripheral blood came the PBMCs. The length of the CDR3 is 17 residues. V shed 5 bases and J shed 11 bases, with 25 bases lying between them. Germline V gene lookup returns CDR1 SGHAT and CDR2 FQNNGV. The CDR3 regions of TCR beta were amplified from RNA transcripts. The primer set for the first-round RT-PCR of the TCR CDR3 was HTBI. Each CDR3 protein is one row after TCRdb ran MiXCR on the multiplex PCR reads. The sample has approximately 380,000 distinct CDR3 sequences, under 20% seen once.

The gene calls are TRBV11-2 and TRBJ1-6; D is ambiguous. The clonotype was recovered from a man younger than 35 with Graves' ophthalmopathy. The sample was blood. The CDR3 spells CASSPIKGKVSTAPLHF. The CDR3 DNA follows: TGTGCCAGCAGCCCGATCAAGGGAAAGGTCTCGACCGCACCCCTCCACTTT.